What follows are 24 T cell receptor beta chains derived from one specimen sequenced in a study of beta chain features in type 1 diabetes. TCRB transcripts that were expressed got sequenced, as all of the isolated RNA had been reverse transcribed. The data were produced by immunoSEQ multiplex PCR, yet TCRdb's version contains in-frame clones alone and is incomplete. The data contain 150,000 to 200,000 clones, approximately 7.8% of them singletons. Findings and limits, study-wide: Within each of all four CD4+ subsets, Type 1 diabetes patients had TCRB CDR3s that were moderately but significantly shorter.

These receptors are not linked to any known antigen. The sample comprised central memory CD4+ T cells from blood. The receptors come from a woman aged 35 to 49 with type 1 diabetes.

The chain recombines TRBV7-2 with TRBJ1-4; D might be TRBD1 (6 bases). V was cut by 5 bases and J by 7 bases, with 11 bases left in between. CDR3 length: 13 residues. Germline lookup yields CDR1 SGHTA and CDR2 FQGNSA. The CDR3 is CASSPNRVEKLFF. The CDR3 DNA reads TGTGCCAGCAGCCCGAACAGGGTTGAAAAACTGTTTTTT.

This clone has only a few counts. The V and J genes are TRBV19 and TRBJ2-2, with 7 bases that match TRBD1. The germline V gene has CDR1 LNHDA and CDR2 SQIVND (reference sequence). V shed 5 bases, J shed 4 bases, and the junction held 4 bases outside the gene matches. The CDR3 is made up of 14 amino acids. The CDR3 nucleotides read TGTGCCAGTAGTCAGGGACAGCTCACCGGGGAGCTGTTTTTT. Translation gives CASSQGQLTGELFF.

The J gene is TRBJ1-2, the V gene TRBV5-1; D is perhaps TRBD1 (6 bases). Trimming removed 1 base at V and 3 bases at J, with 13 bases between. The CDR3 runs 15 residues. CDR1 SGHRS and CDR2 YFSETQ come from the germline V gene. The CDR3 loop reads CASSLPQGKDYGYTF. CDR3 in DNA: TGCGCCAGCAGCTTGCCCCAGGGGAAGGACTATGGCTACACCTTC.

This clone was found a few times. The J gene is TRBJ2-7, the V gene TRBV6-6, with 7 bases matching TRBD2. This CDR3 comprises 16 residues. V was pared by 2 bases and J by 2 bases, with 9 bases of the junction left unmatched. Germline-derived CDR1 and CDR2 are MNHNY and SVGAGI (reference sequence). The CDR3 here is CASSYQGREGTYEQYF. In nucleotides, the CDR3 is TGTGCCAGCAGTTACCAAGGCAGGGAGGGAACCTACGAGCAGTACTTC.

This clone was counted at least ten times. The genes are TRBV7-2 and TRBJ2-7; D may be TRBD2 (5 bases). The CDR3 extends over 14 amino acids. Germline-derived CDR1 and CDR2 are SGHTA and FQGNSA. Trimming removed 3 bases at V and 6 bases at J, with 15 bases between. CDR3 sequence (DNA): TGTGCCAGCAGCTTTGGGCAGGTAGAGGGCGAGCAGTACTTC. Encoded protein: CASSFGQVEGEQYF.

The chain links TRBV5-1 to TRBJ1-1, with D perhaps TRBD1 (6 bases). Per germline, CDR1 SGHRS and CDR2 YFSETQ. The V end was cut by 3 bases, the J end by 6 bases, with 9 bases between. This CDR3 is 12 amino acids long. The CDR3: CASSSTGSEAFF. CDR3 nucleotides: TGCGCCAGCAGCTCGACAGGTTCTGAAGCTTTCTTT.

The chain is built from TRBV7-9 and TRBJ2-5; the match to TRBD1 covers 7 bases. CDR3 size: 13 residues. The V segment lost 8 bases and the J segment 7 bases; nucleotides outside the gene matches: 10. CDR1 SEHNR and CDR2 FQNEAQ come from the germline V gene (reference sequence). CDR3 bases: TGTGCCAGCGAGGGACAGACTGAGGGGACCCAGTACTTC. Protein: CASEGQTEGTQYF.

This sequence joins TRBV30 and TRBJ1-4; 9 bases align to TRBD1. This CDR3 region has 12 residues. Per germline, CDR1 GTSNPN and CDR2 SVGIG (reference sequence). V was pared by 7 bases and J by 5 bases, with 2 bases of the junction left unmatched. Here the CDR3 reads CALDRGNEKLFF. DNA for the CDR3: TGTGCCTTGGACAGGGGAAATGAAAAACTGTTTTTT.

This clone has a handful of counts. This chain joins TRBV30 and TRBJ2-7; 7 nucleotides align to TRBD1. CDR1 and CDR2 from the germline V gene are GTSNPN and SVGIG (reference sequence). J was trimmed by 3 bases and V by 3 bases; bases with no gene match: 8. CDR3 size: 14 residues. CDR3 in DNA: TGTGCCTGGAGATTTCCGGGACAGATCTACGAGCAGTACTTC. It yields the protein CAWRFPGQIYEQYF.

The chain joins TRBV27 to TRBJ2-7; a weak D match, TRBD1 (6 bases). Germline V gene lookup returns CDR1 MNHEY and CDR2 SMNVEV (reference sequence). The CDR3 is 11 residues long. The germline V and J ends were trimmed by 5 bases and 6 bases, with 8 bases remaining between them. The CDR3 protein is CASSIGGEQYF. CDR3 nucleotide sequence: TGTGCCAGCAGTATAGGGGGCGAGCAGTACTTC.

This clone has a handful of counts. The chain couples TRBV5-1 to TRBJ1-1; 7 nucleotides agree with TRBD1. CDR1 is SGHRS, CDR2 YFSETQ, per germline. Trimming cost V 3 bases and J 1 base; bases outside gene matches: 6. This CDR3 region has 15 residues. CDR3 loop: CASSSSGQRNTEAFF. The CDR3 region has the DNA TGCGCCAGCAGCTCTTCGGGACAGAGGAACACTGAAGCTTTCTTT.

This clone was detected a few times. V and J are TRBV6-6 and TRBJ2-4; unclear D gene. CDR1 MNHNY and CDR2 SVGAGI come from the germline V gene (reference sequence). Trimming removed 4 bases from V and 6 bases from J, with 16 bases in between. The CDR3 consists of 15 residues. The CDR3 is CASSSSGSRGNIQYF. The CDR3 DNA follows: TGTGCCAGCAGTTCCTCCGGGTCTCGTGGAAACATTCAGTACTTC.

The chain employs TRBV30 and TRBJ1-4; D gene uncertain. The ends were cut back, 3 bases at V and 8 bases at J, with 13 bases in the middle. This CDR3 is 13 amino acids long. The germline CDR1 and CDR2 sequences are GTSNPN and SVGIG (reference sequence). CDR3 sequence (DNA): TGTGCCTGGAGCCAGAAGCAACTAGAAAAACTGTTTTTT. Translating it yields CAWSQKQLEKLFF.

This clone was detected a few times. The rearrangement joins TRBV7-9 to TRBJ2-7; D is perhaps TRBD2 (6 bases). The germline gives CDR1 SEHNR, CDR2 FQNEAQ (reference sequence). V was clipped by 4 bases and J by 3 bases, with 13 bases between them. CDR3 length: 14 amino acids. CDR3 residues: CASSWGGVSYEQYF. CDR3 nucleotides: TGTGCCAGCAGCTGGGGCGGGGTTAGCTACGAGCAGTACTTC.

The CDR3 DNA is TGTGCCAGCAGCAGGGCGGGAGGGTCCTACGAGCAGTACTTC. It encodes CASSRAGGSYEQYF. The chain is built from TRBV6-5 and TRBJ2-7, with 9 nucleotides matching TRBD2. The CDR3 covers 14 residues. Germline assignment: CDR1 MNHEY and CDR2 SVGAGI. V lost 6 bases and J lost 1; bases outside the gene matches: 4.

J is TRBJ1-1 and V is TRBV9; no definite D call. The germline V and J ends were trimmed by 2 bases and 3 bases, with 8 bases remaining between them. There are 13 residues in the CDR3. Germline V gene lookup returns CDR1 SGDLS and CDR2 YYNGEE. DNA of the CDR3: TGTGCCAGCAGCGTGCAACCGGACACTGAAGCTTTCTTT. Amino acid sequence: CASSVQPDTEAFF.

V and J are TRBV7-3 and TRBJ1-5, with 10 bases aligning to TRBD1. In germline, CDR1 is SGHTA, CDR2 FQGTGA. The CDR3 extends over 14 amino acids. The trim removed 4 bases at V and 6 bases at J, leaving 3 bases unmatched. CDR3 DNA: TGTGCCAGCAGCTGGGACAGGGGAGGTCAGCCCCAGCATTTT. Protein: CASSWDRGGQPQHF. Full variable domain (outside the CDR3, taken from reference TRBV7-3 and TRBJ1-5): GAGVSQTPSNKVTEKGKYVELRCDPISGHTALYWYRQSLGQGPEFLIYFQGTGAADDSGLPNDRFFAVRPEGSVSTLKIQRTERGDSAVYLCASSWDRGGQPQHFGDGTRLSIL.

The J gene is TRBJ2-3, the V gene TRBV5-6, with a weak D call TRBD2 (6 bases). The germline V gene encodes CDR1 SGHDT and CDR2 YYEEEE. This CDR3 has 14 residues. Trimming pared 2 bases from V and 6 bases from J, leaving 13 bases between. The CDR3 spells CASSFAGSQDTQYF. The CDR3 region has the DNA TGTGCCAGCAGCTTTGCGGGGAGTCAGGATACGCAGTATTTT.

The CDR3 here is CASSPRTSGGAGEQFF. The CDR3 nucleotides read TGTGCCAGCAGTCCGAGGACTAGCGGGGGGGCCGGTGAGCAGTTCTTC. The chain couples TRBV7-2 to TRBJ2-1, with 15 bases matching TRBD2. This CDR3 is built from 16 residues. Germline values: CDR1 SGHTA, CDR2 FQGNSA. Trimming took 6 bases from V and 9 from J; bases not matched to a gene: 9. Supplemented by reference TRBV7-2 and TRBJ2-1, the full variable domain reads GAGVSQSPSNKVTEKGKDVELRCDPISGHTALYWYRQSLGQGLEFLIYFQGNSAPDKSGLPSDRFSAERTGGSVSTLTIQRTQQEDSAVYLCASSPRTSGGAGEQFFGPGTRLTVL.

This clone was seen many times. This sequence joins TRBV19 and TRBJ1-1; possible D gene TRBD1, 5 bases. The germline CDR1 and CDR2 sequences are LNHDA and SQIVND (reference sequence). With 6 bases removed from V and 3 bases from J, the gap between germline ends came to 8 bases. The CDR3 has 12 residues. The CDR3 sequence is CASSAGDTEAFF. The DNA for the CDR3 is TGTGCCAGTAGCGCGGGGGACACTGAAGCTTTCTTT.

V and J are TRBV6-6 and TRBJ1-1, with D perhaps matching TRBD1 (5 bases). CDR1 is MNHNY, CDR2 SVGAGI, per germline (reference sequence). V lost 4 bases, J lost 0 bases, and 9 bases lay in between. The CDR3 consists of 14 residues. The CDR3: CASSLKGMNTEAFF. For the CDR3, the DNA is TGTGCCAGCAGTTTGAAGGGGATGAACACTGAAGCTTTCTTT.

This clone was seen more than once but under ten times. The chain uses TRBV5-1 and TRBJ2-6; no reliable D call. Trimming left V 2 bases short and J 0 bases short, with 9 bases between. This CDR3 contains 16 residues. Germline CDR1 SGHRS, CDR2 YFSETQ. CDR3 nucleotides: TGCGCCAGCAGCTTCCGCCCAGTCTCTGGGGCCAACGTCCTGACTTTC. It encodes CASSFRPVSGANVLTF.

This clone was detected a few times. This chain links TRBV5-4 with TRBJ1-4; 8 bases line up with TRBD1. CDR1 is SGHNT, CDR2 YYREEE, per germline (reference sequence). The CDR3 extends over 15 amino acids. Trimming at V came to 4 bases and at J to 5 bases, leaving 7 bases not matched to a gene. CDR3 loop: CASSVNRGLNEKLFF. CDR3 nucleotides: TGTGCCAGCAGCGTAAACAGGGGGTTAAATGAAAAACTGTTTTTT.

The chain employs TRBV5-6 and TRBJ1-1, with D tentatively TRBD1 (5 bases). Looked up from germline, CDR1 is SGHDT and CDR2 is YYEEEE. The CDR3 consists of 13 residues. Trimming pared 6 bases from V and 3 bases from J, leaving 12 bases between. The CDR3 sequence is CASTSGGYTEAFF. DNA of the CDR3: TGTGCCAGCACCTCGGGGGGATACACTGAAGCTTTCTTT.